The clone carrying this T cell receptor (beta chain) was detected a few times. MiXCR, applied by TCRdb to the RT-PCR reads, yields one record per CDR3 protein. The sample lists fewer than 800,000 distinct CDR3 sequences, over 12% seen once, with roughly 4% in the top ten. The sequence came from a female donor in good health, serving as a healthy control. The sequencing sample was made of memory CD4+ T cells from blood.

The CDR3 is CSAFRPVPYGYTF. CDR3 coding DNA: TGCAGTGCTTTTAGACCGGTGCCCTATGGCTACACCTTC. The chain couples TRBV20-1 to TRBJ1-2; D not certain. CDR1 is DFQATT and CDR2 is SNEGSKA in the germline V gene (reference sequence). The ends were cut back, 5 bases at V and 4 bases at J, with 14 bases in the middle. This CDR3 region has 13 residues.